This T cell receptor beta chain was obtained from a study of blood T cell repertoires in COVID-19. Assay: immunoSEQ multiplex PCR; the TCRdb copy retains only in-frame clones and omits some. The sample includes roughly 190,000 clones, 90% of them seen just once. This clone was found once. Other DNA sequences from this sample encode an identical CDR3 as well. J lost 6 bases, V lost 0 bases, and 7 bases had no gene match. The CDR3 extends over 16 amino acids. Looked up from germline, CDR1 is SGHRS and CDR2 is YFSETQ. The sequenced sample consisted of peripheral blood. The receptor was isolated from a man aged 50 to 59 with acute or convalescent COVID-19. The J gene is TRBJ2-2, the V gene TRBV5-1; 8 bases align to TRBD2. CDR3 sequence (DNA): TGCGCCAGCAGCTTGGGATTAGCGGGATTCGCCGGGGAGCTGTTTTTT. It encodes CASSLGLAGFAGELFF.